These T cell receptor beta chains were read from a single sample in a study of blood T cell repertoires in COVID-19. TCRdb keeps only in-frame clones here, not all; method: immunoSEQ multiplex PCR. The table records about 280,000 clones, roughly nine tenths of them present only once. The material sequenced was peripheral blood. These receptors all stem from a man aged 40-49 years with active or convalescent COVID-19. Each CDR3 is given with its conserved first and last residue. The order of the fields is J gene, V gene, CDR3 protein.

j_call: TRBJ2-1; v_call: TRBV19; cdr3_aa: CASSSDRTGRFDEQFF
j_call: TRBJ2-4; v_call: TRBV4-1; cdr3_aa: CASSQEGGTKNIQYF
j_call: TRBJ1-6; v_call: TRBV4-1; cdr3_aa: CASSQRQGEFAPLHF
j_call: TRBJ1-1; v_call: TRBV7-6; cdr3_aa: CASSLRRGTEAFF
j_call: TRBJ2-5; v_call: TRBV5-1; cdr3_aa: CASSLVGTSEETQYF
j_call: TRBJ1-4; v_call: TRBV6-6; cdr3_aa: CASRQDRGREKLFF
j_call: TRBJ1-2; v_call: TRBV19; cdr3_aa: CACGEGYGYTF
j_call: TRBJ1-5; v_call: TRBV12-1; cdr3_aa: CASRDAGGISSNQPQHF
j_call: TRBJ2-3; v_call: TRBV9; cdr3_aa: CASSVGPGGRTDTQYF
j_call: TRBJ1-4; v_call: TRBV2; cdr3_aa: CASSGSLQGKLFF
j_call: TRBJ1-1; v_call: TRBV18; cdr3_aa: CASSQTDSEAFF
j_call: TRBJ2-7; v_call: TRBV6-5; cdr3_aa: CASSPGQVSYEQYF
j_call: TRBJ2-1; v_call: TRBV24-1; cdr3_aa: CATSDFRDRHNEQFF
j_call: TRBJ1-6; v_call: TRBV19; cdr3_aa: CASSTGTGAVSPLHF
j_call: TRBJ2-7; v_call: TRBV7-6; cdr3_aa: CASSAEPGAYEQYF
j_call: TRBJ1-6; v_call: TRBV9; cdr3_aa: CASSAQGAGDSPLHF
j_call: TRBJ2-1; v_call: TRBV10-3; cdr3_aa: CAIRGDFPGEQFF
j_call: TRBJ1-2; v_call: TRBV18; cdr3_aa: CASSPRGQLGNYGYTF
j_call: TRBJ1-2; v_call: TRBV6-5; cdr3_aa: CASSRQTGYGYTF
j_call: TRBJ1-3; v_call: TRBV15; cdr3_aa: CATSSRLGAGNTIYF
j_call: TRBJ2-7; v_call: TRBV27; cdr3_aa: CASSPFRGPYEQYF
j_call: TRBJ2-1; v_call: TRBV6-5; cdr3_aa: CASSSPWTGGNNEQFF
j_call: TRBJ1-3; v_call: TRBV13; cdr3_aa: CASGRDFGNTIYF
j_call: TRBJ2-7; v_call: TRBV11-1; cdr3_aa: CASSLEQGADYEQYF
j_call: TRBJ1-3; v_call: TRBV7-3; cdr3_aa: CASRTIHSSDTIYF
j_call: TRBJ1-2; v_call: TRBV5-1; cdr3_aa: CASSAFGATGDYGYTF
j_call: TRBJ2-7; v_call: TRBV14; cdr3_aa: CASSQGVGRHEQYF
j_call: TRBJ2-1; v_call: TRBV11-3; cdr3_aa: CASSLDLTFTYNEQFF
j_call: TRBJ2-7; v_call: TRBV28; cdr3_aa: CASSTTGKHEQYF
j_call: TRBJ2-7; v_call: TRBV9; cdr3_aa: CASSVGTSGSYEQYF
j_call: TRBJ1-3; v_call: TRBV6-5; cdr3_aa: CASRSTRDTIYF
j_call: TRBJ2-5; v_call: TRBV7-9; cdr3_aa: CASSSQTGGGETQYF
j_call: TRBJ2-5; v_call: TRBV7-2; cdr3_aa: CASSPGLAGGRETQYF
j_call: TRBJ2-7; v_call: TRBV5-4; cdr3_aa: CASSFAGSYEQYF
j_call: TRBJ2-1; v_call: TRBV7-6; cdr3_aa: CASSLGGTRANEQFF
j_call: TRBJ2-3; v_call: TRBV5-1; cdr3_aa: CASSLVSSGSGTDTQYF
j_call: TRBJ2-3; v_call: TRBV27; cdr3_aa: CASSEDYPGLASDTQYF
j_call: TRBJ2-3; v_call: TRBV2; cdr3_aa: CASSERGGQTDTQYF
j_call: TRBJ1-1; v_call: TRBV6-5; cdr3_aa: CASRGQGYWNTEAFF
j_call: TRBJ2-3; v_call: TRBV19; cdr3_aa: CASSLQTGGNTQYF